Following are 31 T cell receptor beta chains from one sample sequenced in a study of beta chain features in type 1 diabetes. What was sequenced were expressed TCRB transcripts, since all of the isolated RNA had been reverse transcribed. The table came from immunoSEQ multiplex PCR; TCRdb's copy has only in-frame clones and leaves some out. The profile shows hundreds of thousands of clones, roughly 12% of them singletons. The sample comprised naive CD4+ T cells from blood. These receptors all stem from a young man in good health.

The J gene is TRBJ2-5, the V gene TRBV5-1, with TRBD1 identical over 8 bases. In germline, CDR1 is SGHRS, CDR2 YFSETQ. Losses at the gene ends were 4 bases for V and 2 bases for J; bases not matched to a gene: 10. This CDR3 region has 16 residues. The DNA for the CDR3 is TGCGCCAGCAGCGAACGACAGGGGTCGGCTCAAGAGACCCAGTACTTC. It specifies CASSERQGSAQETQYF.

V usage is TRBV2 and J usage is TRBJ2-5; TRBD2 matches at 8 bases. V gave up 5 bases and J gave up 4 bases; unmatched junction bases: 6. Germline CDR1 and CDR2: SNHLY and FYNNEI. The CDR3 is made up of 14 amino acids. The CDR3 here is CASSWATSGETQYF. CDR3 nucleotides: TGTGCCAGCAGTTGGGCTACTAGCGGAGAGACCCAGTACTTC.

This clone has a handful of counts. This chain uses TRBV7-8 with TRBJ1-5; D call uncertain. This CDR3 contains 13 residues. The germline V gene encodes CDR1 SGHVS and CDR2 FQNEAQ. The V gene lost 5 bases and the J gene lost 0 bases, with 5 bases spanning the gap. Here the CDR3 reads CASSANSNQPQHF. DNA for the CDR3: TGTGCCAGCAGCGCGAATAGCAATCAGCCCCAGCATTTT. The entire variable domain, with the rest obtained from reference TRBV7-8 and TRBJ1-5, is as follows: GAGVSQSPRYKVAKRGQDVALRCDPISGHVSLFWYQQALGQGPEFLTYFQNEAQLDKSGLPSDRFFAERPEGSVSTLKIQRTQQEDSAVYLCASSANSNQPQHFGDGTRLSIL.

This chain uses TRBV28 with TRBJ2-5, with TRBD1 identical over 7 bases. The CDR3 totals 14 residues. With 5 bases clipped from V and 5 bases from J, the junction kept 8 bases outside the gene matches. Germline V gene lookup returns CDR1 MDHEN and CDR2 SYDVKM. CDR3 nucleotide sequence: TGTGCCAGCAGTCCCCACAGGGGTTGGGAGACCCAGTACTTC. The encoded protein is CASSPHRGWETQYF. Combining the CDR3 with reference TRBV28 and TRBJ2-5 gives the whole variable domain DVKVTQSSRYLVKRTGEKVFLECVQDMDHENMFWYRQDPGLGLRLIYFSYDVKMKEKGDIPEGYSVSREKKERFSLILESASTNQTSMYLCASSPHRGWETQYFGPGTRLLVL.

The V gene is TRBV28, the J gene TRBJ2-7, with a tentative D call TRBD1 (6 bases). This CDR3 region has 14 residues. Trimming took off 5 bases at V and 0 bases at J, with 11 bases between the two ends. Germline V gene lookup returns CDR1 MDHEN and CDR2 SYDVKM. The CDR3 protein is CASSIDRYSYEQYF. CDR3 nucleotide sequence: TGTGCCAGCAGTATTGACAGGTACTCCTACGAGCAGTACTTC.

The chain couples TRBV6-1 to TRBJ2-7; 12 bases map to TRBD2. The CDR3 is 15 residues long. Germline lookup yields CDR1 MNHNS and CDR2 SASEGT. V was pared by 6 bases and J by 4 bases, with 7 bases of the junction left unmatched. CDR3 in DNA: TGTGCCAGCAGCCGAACCGGGACTAGCGGGTACGAGCAGTACTTC. As protein: CASSRTGTSGYEQYF.

To note about this clone: Other DNA sequences within the sample encode an identical CDR3. The chain carries TRBV5-1 and TRBJ2-5, with TRBD2 identical over 14 bases. The germline V gene has CDR1 SGHRS and CDR2 YFSETQ. V lost 4 bases and J lost 5; bases outside the gene matches: 7. This CDR3 is built from 16 residues. The CDR3 protein is CASSPGLAGGQETQYF. The CDR3 DNA sequence: TGCGCCAGCAGCCCAGGACTAGCGGGAGGCCAGGAGACCCAGTACTTC.

This clone was observed a handful of times. The rearrangement joins TRBV13 to TRBJ1-2, with 7 bases matching TRBD1. The CDR3 extends over 16 amino acids. The V gene end was trimmed by 5 bases and the J gene end by 4 bases; junction bases not matched to a gene: 13. Per the germline V gene, CDR1 is PRHDT and CDR2 is FYEKMQ (reference sequence). In DNA, the CDR3 is TGTGCCAGCAGCCCGATAAACAGGGGCCCACGCTATGGCTACACCTTC. This translates into CASSPINRGPRYGYTF.

This chain links TRBV6-5 with TRBJ2-1, with 8 bases fitting TRBD1. The CDR3 is 14 residues long. V lost 6 bases and J lost 6; bases outside the gene matches: 7. Germline CDR1 reads MNHEY; CDR2 reads SVGAGI. As DNA, the CDR3 is TGTGCCAGCAGCCAGGGGGCGGATTTCAATGAGCAGTTCTTC. It is translated as CASSQGADFNEQFF.

This clone was counted only a few times. This chain uses TRBV7-3 with TRBJ2-1; D is possibly TRBD2 (6 bases). Germline assignment: CDR1 SGHTA and CDR2 FQGTGA. The CDR3 has 13 residues. V gave up 5 bases and J gave up 3 bases, with 8 bases separating them. The CDR3 region has the DNA TGTGCCAGCAGCGGGCGGGACTACAATGAGCAGTTCTTC. Translation gives CASSGRDYNEQFF.

This clone has more than one count but fewer than ten. The rearrangement links TRBV27 to TRBJ2-7; TRBD2 aligns across 9 bases. The V and J ends lost 0 bases and 3 bases, in that order; junction bases with no gene match: 3. The CDR3 runs 15 residues. Per germline, CDR1 MNHEY and CDR2 SMNVEV (reference sequence). The CDR3 DNA reads as TGTGCCAGCAGTTTATCGCGGGAGGGCCGCTACGAGCAGTACTTC. It is translated as CASSLSREGRYEQYF.

This clone has a handful of counts. The chain carries TRBV7-9 and TRBJ2-1; D may be TRBD2 (6 bases). The CDR3 covers 16 residues. Germline V gene data show CDR1 as SEHNR and CDR2 as FQNEAQ (reference sequence). Trimming cost V 2 bases and J 4 bases, with 15 bases left between them. The CDR3 DNA reads as TGTGCCAGCAGCTTAAATCCGGGAGTGGGTTACAATGAGCAGTTCTTC. This codes for CASSLNPGVGYNEQFF.

This chain connects TRBV27 to TRBJ2-1, with 11 bases aligning to TRBD1. This CDR3 spans 16 amino acids. V shed 6 bases, J shed 7 bases, and the junction held 11 bases outside the gene matches. The germline V gene encodes CDR1 MNHEY and CDR2 SMNVEV (reference sequence). The CDR3 DNA reads as TGTGCCAGCAGCCCTACCGGGACAGGGGGTGAGAATGAGCAGTTCTTC. This encodes CASSPTGTGGENEQFF.

This clone was counted a few times. The gene calls are TRBV29-1 and TRBJ2-5; a possible D gene is TRBD2 (5 bases). V lost 4 bases to trimming and J lost 5 bases, with 11 bases between them. Germline values: CDR1 SQVTM, CDR2 ANQGSEA. This CDR3 comprises 12 residues. The DNA for the CDR3 is TGCAGCGTTGCTGAGGGCGCGGAGACCCAGTACTTC. Protein: CSVAEGAETQYF.

This rearrangement joins TRBV7-9 to TRBJ1-1; TRBD1 might be the D (5 bases). This CDR3 spans 16 amino acids. Germline assignment: CDR1 SEHNR and CDR2 FQNEAQ (reference sequence). V lost 5 bases, J lost 3 bases, and 19 bases lay in between. The CDR3 sequence: CASSHDSTAPYTEAFF. CDR3 bases: TGTGCCAGCAGCCACGACTCGACAGCACCGTACACTGAAGCTTTCTTT.

This clone turned up a few times. This chain joins TRBV4-3 and TRBJ2-7, with D possibly being TRBD1 (6 bases). Per germline, CDR1 LGHNA and CDR2 YSLEER. Between the trimmed V and J ends, which lost 0 bases and 2 bases, there was a span of 26 bases. The CDR3 contains 20 residues. The CDR3 spells CASSQDLSPPGAARPYEQYF. The CDR3 nucleotides are TGCGCCAGCAGCCAAGATCTTTCCCCGCCAGGGGCCGCCAGGCCCTACGAGCAGTACTTC.

This clone was seen only a few times. The chain recombines TRBV5-1 with TRBJ1-2; TRBD1 matches at 8 bases. V was clipped by 4 bases and J by 1 base; unmatched bases: 6. The CDR3 covers 15 residues. The germline V gene encodes CDR1 SGHRS and CDR2 YFSETQ. The CDR3 nucleotides read TGCGCCAGCAGCGGCCAGGGGGCTAGTAACTATGGCTACACCTTC. Encoded protein: CASSGQGASNYGYTF.

CDR3: CASSPQGDSTLIQETQYF. The CDR3 region has the DNA TGCGCCAGCAGCCCCCAAGGAGACTCGACGCTAATCCAAGAGACCCAGTACTTC. The rearrangement uses TRBV5-1 and TRBJ2-5; no clear D. The CDR3 extends over 18 amino acids. The V end was cut by 4 bases, the J end by 1 base, with 23 bases between. Germline CDR1 reads SGHRS; CDR2 reads YFSETQ.

This rearrangement joins TRBV7-3 to TRBJ2-7; 10 nucleotides align to TRBD1. This CDR3 spans 15 amino acids. V shed 5 bases, J shed 4 bases, and the junction held 8 bases outside the gene matches. Per the germline V gene, CDR1 is SGHTA and CDR2 is FQGTGA. The CDR3 sequence is CASSIGQGGEYEQYF. For the CDR3, the DNA is TGTGCCAGCAGCATCGGACAGGGGGGGGAGTACGAGCAGTACTTC.

This clone was detected only a few times. This chain uses TRBV28 with TRBJ1-4; possible D gene TRBD1, 5 bases. The CDR3 runs 15 residues. V gave up 2 bases and J gave up 5 bases, with 12 bases separating them. Germline lookup yields CDR1 MDHEN and CDR2 SYDVKM. CDR3 protein: CASSLAGLGNEKLFF. Here the CDR3 DNA reads TGTGCCAGCAGTTTAGCGGGACTAGGGAATGAAAAACTGTTTTTT. The whole variable domain, remainder taken from reference TRBV28 and TRBJ1-4, is DVKVTQSSRYLVKRTGEKVFLECVQDMDHENMFWYRQDPGLGLRLIYFSYDVKMKEKGDIPEGYSVSREKKERFSLILESASTNQTSMYLCASSLAGLGNEKLFFGSGTQLSVL.

J is TRBJ1-5 and V is TRBV18; D remains ambiguous. CDR3 length: 13 residues. V lost 1 base to trimming and J lost 3 bases, with 4 bases between them. Germline CDR1 and CDR2: KGHSH and LQKENI. The CDR3 DNA sequence: TGTGCCAGCTCACCACTCTCCAATCAGCCCCAGCATTTT. It yields the protein CASSPLSNQPQHF.

This clone was observed a few times. The genes are TRBV4-2 and TRBJ2-5; TRBD2 agrees at 8 bases. The CDR3 contains 16 residues. Germline CDR1 is LGHNA and CDR2 is YNFKEQ. V lost 1 base to trimming and J lost 3 bases; unmatched junction nucleotides: 7. The CDR3 loop reads CASSQGGLAGEETQYF. The CDR3, as DNA: TGTGCCAGCAGCCAAGGTGGACTAGCTGGGGAAGAGACCCAGTACTTC.

In this sample, this clone turned up a few times. The chain is built from TRBV5-4 and TRBJ1-2; 10 nucleotides agree with TRBD1. V lost 2 bases and J lost 4; bases outside the gene matches: 5. Germline V gives CDR1 SGHNT, CDR2 YYREEE (reference sequence). The CDR3 runs 15 residues. The CDR3 spells CASSLRDRGIYGYTF. In nucleotides, the CDR3 is TGTGCCAGCAGCTTACGGGACAGGGGAATCTATGGCTACACCTTC.

The gene calls are TRBV27 and TRBJ2-1; 11 bases are a match to TRBD2. This CDR3 has 14 residues. Germline-derived CDR1 and CDR2 are MNHEY and SMNVEV (reference sequence). Trimming took 6 bases from V and 10 from J; bases not matched to a gene: 8. As DNA, the CDR3 is TGTGCCAGCAGCCGGGGACTAGCGGAGGGCGAGCAGTTCTTC. Protein sequence: CASSRGLAEGEQFF.

This sequence joins TRBV7-2 and TRBJ2-7, with 8 bases matching TRBD1. CDR3 length equals 15 residues. CDR1 and CDR2 (germline): SGHTA, FQGNSA. J lost 5 bases, V lost 4 bases, and 10 bases had no gene match. The CDR3 DNA is TGTGCCAGCAGCTCGACAGGGGACAGGCGGGACGAGCAGTACTTC. As protein: CASSSTGDRRDEQYF. Supplemented by reference TRBV7-2 and TRBJ2-7, the full variable domain reads GAGVSQSPSNKVTEKGKDVELRCDPISGHTALYWYRQSLGQGLEFLIYFQGNSAPDKSGLPSDRFSAERTGGSVSTLTIQRTQQEDSAVYLCASSSTGDRRDEQYFGPGTRLTVT.

The V call is TRBV2, the J call TRBJ1-4; D not resolved. The germline gives CDR1 SNHLY, CDR2 FYNNEI. Trimming removed 8 bases from V and 8 bases from J, with 12 bases in between. There are 12 residues in the CDR3. CDR3 DNA: TGTGCCAGCTGTCGAGGGTCGGAAAAACTGTTTTTT. It codes for CASCRGSEKLFF. The full variable domain, its missing parts supplied by reference TRBV2 and TRBJ1-4, is EPEVTQTPSHQVTQMGQEVILRCVPISNHLYFYWYRQILGQKVEFLVSFYNNEISEKSEIFDDQFSVERPDGSNFTLKIRSTKLEDSAMYFCASCRGSEKLFFGSGTQLSVL.

Here the CDR3 DNA reads TGTGCCAGCAGCCAAGACGAGTCTCATTTCGACTATGGCTACACCTTC. Amino acid sequence: CASSQDESHFDYGYTF. This chain joins TRBV4-2 and TRBJ1-2; the D is unclear. Trimming took 0 bases from V and 3 from J, leaving 14 bases between them. This CDR3 is 16 amino acids long. CDR1 is LGHNA, CDR2 YNFKEQ, per germline.

This clone was counted a few times. V and J are TRBV7-2 and TRBJ2-1, with TRBD2 matching 9 bases. The trim removed 8 bases at V and 9 bases at J, leaving 20 bases unmatched. The CDR3 consists of 17 residues. Germline values: CDR1 SGHTA, CDR2 FQGNSA. In DNA form, the CDR3 reads TGTGCCAGCGCATCTCTCTCCCTTGCGGGGGGGCGTAGTGAGCAGTTCTTC. Amino acids: CASASLSLAGGRSEQFF.

The genes are TRBV27 and TRBJ1-1, with 7 positions matching TRBD1. This CDR3 contains 15 residues. Trimming took 6 bases from V and 1 from J; bases not matched to a gene: 8. CDR1 and CDR2 from the germline V gene are MNHEY and SMNVEV (reference sequence). The CDR3: CASRSFYRGNTEAFF. CDR3 coding DNA: TGTGCCAGCAGGAGCTTTTACAGGGGGAACACTGAAGCTTTCTTT.

This clone was counted a few times. The rearrangement joins TRBV7-3 to TRBJ2-2; TRBD2 agrees at 9 bases. The CDR3 totals 14 residues. The germline CDR1 and CDR2 sequences are SGHTA and FQGTGA. Trimming took 5 bases from V and 6 from J; bases not matched to a gene: 4. The CDR3 reads CASSGGRAPGELFF. In nucleotides, the CDR3 is TGTGCCAGCAGCGGCGGGAGGGCCCCCGGGGAGCTGTTTTTT.

This clone was counted a few times. The chain combines TRBV7-2 with TRBJ2-6; D is uncertain. The germline V and J ends were trimmed by 5 bases and 2 bases, with 10 bases remaining between them. This CDR3 has 15 residues. Germline CDR1 reads SGHTA; CDR2 reads FQGNSA. The CDR3 loop is CASSHGLAGANVLTF. The CDR3 coding sequence is TGTGCCAGCAGCCACGGTTTGGCTGGGGCCAACGTCCTGACTTTC.